This T cell receptor beta chain was profiled in a study of T cells after somatic rescue of genetic block. Using immunoSEQ multiplex PCR, the repertoire was profiled, and TCRdb retains in-frame clones only, with some absent. The sample has fewer than 15,000 clones; around 76% are singletons. The sample was peripheral blood mononuclear cells (PBMCs). The clonotype originates from a boy aged 5-17 years.

CDR3 sequence (DNA): TGTGCCAGCTCACCACAGAGCACCCCCACTGAAGCTTTCTTT. It encodes CASSPQSTPTEAFF. The rearrangement joins TRBV18 to TRBJ1-1; D unresolved. V was pared by 1 base and J by 4 bases, with 10 bases between. There are 14 residues in the CDR3. CDR1 KGHSH and CDR2 LQKENI come from the germline V gene.